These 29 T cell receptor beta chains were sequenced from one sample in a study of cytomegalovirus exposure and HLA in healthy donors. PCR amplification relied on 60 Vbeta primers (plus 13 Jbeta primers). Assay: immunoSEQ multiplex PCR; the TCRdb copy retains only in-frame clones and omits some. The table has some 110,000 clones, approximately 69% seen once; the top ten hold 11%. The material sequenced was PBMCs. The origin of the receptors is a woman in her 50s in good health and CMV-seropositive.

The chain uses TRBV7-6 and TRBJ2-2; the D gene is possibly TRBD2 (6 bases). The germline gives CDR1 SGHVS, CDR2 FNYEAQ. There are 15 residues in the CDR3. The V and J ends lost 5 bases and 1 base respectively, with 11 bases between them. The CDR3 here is CASSARAGNTGELFF. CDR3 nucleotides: TGTGCCAGCAGCGCCCGAGCGGGGAACACCGGGGAGCTGTTTTTT.

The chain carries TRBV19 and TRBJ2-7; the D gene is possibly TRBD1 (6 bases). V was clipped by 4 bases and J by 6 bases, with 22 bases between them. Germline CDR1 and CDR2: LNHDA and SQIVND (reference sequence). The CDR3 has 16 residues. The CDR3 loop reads CASSTGNRAVTPEQYF. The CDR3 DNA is TGTGCCAGTAGTACCGGAAACAGGGCCGTAACTCCCGAGCAGTACTTC. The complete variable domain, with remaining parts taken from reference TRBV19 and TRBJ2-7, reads DGGITQSPKYLFRKEGQNVTLSCEQNLNHDAMYWYRQDPGQGLRLIYYSQIVNDFQKGDIAEGYSVSREKKESFPLTVTSAQKNPTAFYLCASSTGNRAVTPEQYFGPGTRLTVT.

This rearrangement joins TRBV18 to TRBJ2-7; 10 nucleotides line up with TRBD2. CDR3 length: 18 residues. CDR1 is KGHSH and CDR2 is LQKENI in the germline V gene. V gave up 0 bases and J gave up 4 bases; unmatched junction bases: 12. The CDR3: CASSPPNRLAGELYEQYF. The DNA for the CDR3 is TGTGCCAGCTCACCACCGAACCGGCTAGCGGGGGAGTTATACGAGCAGTACTTC.

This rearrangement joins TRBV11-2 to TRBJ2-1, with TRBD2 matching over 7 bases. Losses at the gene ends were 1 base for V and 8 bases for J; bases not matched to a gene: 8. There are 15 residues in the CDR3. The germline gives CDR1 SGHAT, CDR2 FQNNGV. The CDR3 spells CASSLVGGWSDEQFF. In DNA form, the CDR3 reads TGTGCCAGCAGCTTAGTGGGGGGGTGGTCGGATGAGCAGTTCTTC.

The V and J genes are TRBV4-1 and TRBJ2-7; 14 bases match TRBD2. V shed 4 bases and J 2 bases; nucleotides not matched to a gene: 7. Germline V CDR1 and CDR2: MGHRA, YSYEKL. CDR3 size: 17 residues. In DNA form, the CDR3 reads TGCGCCAGCAGCCGGATATTGGGACTAGCGGGGGCCTACGAGCAGTACTTC. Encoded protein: CASSRILGLAGAYEQYF.

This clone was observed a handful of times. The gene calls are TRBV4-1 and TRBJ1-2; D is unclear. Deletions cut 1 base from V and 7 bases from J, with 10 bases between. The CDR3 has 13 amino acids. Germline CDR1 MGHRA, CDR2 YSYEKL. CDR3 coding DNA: TGCGCCAGCAGCCAAGCCAATCCGGTTGGCTACACCTTC. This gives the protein CASSQANPVGYTF.

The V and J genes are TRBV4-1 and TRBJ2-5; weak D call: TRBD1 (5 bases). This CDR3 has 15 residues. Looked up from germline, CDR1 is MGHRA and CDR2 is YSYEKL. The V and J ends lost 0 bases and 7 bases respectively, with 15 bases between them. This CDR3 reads CASSQDSAGMGTQYF. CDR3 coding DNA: TGCGCCAGCAGCCAAGATTCGGCAGGGATGGGGACCCAGTACTTC.

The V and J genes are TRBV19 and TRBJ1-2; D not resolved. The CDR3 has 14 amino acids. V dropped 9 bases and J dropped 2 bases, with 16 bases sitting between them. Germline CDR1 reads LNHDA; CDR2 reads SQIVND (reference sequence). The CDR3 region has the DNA TGTGCCAGCCTTGTAGCACCGGGAAACTATGGCTACACCTTC. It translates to CASLVAPGNYGYTF.

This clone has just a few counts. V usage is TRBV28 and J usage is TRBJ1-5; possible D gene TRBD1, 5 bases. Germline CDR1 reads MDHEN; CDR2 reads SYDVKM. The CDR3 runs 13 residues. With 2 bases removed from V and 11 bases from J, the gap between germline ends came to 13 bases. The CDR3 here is CASSLLQGTTQHF. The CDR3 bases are TGTGCCAGCAGTTTACTCCAGGGAACAACCCAGCATTTT.

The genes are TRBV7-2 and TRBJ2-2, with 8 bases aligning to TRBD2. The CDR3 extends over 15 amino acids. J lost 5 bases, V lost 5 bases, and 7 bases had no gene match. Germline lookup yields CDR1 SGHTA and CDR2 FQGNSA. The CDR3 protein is CASSGSGMPTGELFF. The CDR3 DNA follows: TGTGCCAGCAGCGGTAGCGGGATGCCTACCGGGGAGCTGTTTTTT.

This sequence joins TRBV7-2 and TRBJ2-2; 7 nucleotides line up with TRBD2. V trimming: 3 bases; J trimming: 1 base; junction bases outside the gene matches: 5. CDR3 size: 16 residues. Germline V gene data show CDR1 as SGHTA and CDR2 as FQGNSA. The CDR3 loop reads CASSFFASGNTGELFF. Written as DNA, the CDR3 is TGTGCCAGCAGCTTCTTCGCTAGCGGGAACACCGGGGAGCTGTTTTTT.

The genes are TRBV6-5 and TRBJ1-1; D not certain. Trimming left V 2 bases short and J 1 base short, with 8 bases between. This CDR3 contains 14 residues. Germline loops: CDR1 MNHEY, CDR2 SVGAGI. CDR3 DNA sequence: TGTGCCAGCAGTTACCAGGATACGAACACTGAAGCTTTCTTT. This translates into CASSYQDTNTEAFF.

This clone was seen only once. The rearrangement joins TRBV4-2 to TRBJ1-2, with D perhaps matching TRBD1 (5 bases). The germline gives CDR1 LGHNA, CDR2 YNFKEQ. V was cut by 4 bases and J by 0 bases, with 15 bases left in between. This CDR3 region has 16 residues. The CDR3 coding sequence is TGTGCCAGCAGCCCCTCTTTACAGGTAGCTAACTATGGCTACACCTTC. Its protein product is CASSPSLQVANYGYTF.

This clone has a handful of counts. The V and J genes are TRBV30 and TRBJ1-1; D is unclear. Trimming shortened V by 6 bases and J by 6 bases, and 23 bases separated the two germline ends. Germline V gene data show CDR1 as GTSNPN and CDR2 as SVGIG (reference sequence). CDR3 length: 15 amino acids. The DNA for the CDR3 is TGTGCCTGCGACCTCCCCCCGGGTATAGACGCTGAAGCTTTCTTT. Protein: CACDLPPGIDAEAFF.

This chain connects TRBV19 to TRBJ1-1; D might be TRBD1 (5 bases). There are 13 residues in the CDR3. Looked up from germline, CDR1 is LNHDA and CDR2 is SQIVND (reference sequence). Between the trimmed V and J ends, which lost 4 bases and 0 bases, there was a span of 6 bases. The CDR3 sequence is CASSRGVNTEAFF. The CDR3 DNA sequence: TGTGCCAGTAGTAGGGGGGTGAACACTGAAGCTTTCTTT. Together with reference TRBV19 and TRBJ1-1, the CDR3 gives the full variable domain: DGGITQSPKYLFRKEGQNVTLSCEQNLNHDAMYWYRQDPGQGLRLIYYSQIVNDFQKGDIAEGYSVSREKKESFPLTVTSAQKNPTAFYLCASSRGVNTEAFFGQGTRLTVV.

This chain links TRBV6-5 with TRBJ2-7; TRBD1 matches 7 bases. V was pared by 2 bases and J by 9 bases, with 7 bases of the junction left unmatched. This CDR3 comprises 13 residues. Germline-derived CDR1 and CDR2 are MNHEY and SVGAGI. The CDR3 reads CASSYRDSPGQYF. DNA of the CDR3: TGTGCCAGCAGTTACAGGGACAGCCCAGGGCAGTACTTC.

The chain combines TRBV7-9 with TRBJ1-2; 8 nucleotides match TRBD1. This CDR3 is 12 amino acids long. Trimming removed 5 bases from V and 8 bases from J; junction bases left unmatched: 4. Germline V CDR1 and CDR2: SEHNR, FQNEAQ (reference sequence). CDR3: CASSTRQGGYTF. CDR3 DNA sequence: TGTGCCAGCAGCACCCGACAGGGGGGCTACACCTTC.

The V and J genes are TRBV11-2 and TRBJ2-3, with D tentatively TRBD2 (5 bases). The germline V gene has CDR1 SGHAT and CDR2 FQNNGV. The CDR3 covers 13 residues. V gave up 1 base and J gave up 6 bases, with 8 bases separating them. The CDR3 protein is CASSLGGSDTQYF. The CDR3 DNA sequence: TGTGCCAGCAGCTTAGGAGGGTCGGATACGCAGTATTTT.

Written as DNA, the CDR3 is TGCAGCGTTTTTCCCCCGGGAGGCCAAGAGACCCAGTACTTC. Amino acid sequence: CSVFPPGGQETQYF. The J gene is TRBJ2-5, the V gene TRBV29-1, with 7 bases that match TRBD2. From germline, CDR1 is SQVTM and CDR2 ANQGSEA. There are 14 residues in the CDR3. J gave up 1 base and V 5 bases, and 7 bases lay outside the gene matches.

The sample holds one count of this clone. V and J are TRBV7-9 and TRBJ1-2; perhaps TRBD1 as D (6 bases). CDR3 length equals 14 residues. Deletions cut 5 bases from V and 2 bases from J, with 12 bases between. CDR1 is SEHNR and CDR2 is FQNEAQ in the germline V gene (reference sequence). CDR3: CASSPRTANYGYTF. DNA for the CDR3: TGTGCCAGCAGCCCGCGGACAGCAAACTATGGCTACACCTTC.

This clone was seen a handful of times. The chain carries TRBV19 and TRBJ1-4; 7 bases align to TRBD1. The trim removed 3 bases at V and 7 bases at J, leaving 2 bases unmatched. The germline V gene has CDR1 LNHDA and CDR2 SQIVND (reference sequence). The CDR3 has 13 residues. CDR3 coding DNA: TGTGCCAGTAGTATTTACAGGGGTGAAAAACTGTTTTTT. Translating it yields CASSIYRGEKLFF.

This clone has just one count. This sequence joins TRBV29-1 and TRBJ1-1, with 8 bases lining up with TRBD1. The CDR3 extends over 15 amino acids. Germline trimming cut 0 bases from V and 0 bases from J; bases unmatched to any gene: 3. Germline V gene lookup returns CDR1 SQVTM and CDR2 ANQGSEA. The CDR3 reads CSVEDRTGLNTEAFF. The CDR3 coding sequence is TGCAGCGTTGAAGACCGGACAGGGTTGAACACTGAAGCTTTCTTT.

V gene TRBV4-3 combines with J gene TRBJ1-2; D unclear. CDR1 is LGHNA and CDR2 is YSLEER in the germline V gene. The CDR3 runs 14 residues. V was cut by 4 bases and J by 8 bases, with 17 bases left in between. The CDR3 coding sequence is TGCGCCAGCAGCCCGGGAGCCGAGTCGGTGGGCTACACCTTC. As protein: CASSPGAESVGYTF.

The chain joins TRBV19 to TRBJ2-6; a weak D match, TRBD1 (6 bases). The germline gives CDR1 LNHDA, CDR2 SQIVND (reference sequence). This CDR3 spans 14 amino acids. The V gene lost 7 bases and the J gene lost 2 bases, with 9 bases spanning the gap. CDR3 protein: CASNRVAGANVLTF. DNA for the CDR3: TGTGCCAGTAACAGGGTCGCTGGGGCCAACGTCCTGACTTTC. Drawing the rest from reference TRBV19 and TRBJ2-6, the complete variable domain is DGGITQSPKYLFRKEGQNVTLSCEQNLNHDAMYWYRQDPGQGLRLIYYSQIVNDFQKGDIAEGYSVSREKKESFPLTVTSAQKNPTAFYLCASNRVAGANVLTFGAGSRLTVL.

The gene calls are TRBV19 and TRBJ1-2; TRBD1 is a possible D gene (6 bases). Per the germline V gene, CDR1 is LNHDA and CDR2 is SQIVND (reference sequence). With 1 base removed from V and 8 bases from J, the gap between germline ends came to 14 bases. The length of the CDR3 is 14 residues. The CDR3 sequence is CASSIVGAGNGYTF. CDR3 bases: TGTGCCAGTAGTATAGTGGGGGCAGGTAACGGCTACACCTTC.

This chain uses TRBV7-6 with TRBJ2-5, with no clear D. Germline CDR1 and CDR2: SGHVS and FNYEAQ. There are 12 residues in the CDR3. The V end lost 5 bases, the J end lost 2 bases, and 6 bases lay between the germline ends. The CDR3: CASSANQETQYF. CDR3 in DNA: TGTGCCAGCAGCGCGAATCAAGAGACCCAGTACTTC.

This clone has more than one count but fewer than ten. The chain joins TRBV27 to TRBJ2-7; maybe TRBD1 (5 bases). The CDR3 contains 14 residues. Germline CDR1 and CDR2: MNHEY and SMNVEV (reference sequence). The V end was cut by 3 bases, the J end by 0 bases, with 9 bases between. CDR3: CASSFTGFSYEQYF. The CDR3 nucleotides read TGTGCCAGCAGTTTTACAGGTTTCTCCTACGAGCAGTACTTC.

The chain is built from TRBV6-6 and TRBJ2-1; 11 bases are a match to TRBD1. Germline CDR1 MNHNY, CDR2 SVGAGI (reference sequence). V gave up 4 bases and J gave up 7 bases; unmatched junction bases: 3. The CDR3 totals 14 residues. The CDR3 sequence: CASSSGTGGNEQFF. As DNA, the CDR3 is TGTGCCAGCAGTTCCGGGACAGGGGGGAATGAGCAGTTCTTC.

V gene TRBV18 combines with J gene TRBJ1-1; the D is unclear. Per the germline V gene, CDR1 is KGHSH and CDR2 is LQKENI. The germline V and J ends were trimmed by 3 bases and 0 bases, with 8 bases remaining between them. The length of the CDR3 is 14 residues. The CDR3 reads CASSPGVLNTEAFF. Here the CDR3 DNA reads TGTGCCAGCTCACCCGGGGTTTTGAACACTGAAGCTTTCTTT. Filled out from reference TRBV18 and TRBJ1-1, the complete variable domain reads NAGVMQNPRHLVRRRGQEARLRCSPMKGHSHVYWYRQLPEEGLKFMVYLQKENIIDESGMPKERFSAEFPKEGPSILRIQQVVRGDSAAYFCASSPGVLNTEAFFGQGTRLTVV.